This is a list of T cell receptor beta chains from one sample in a study of sequential checkpoint blockade in melanoma. Libraries were prepared by immunoSEQ multiplex PCR; TCRdb keeps only in-frame clonotypes and omits some of them. Of thousands of clones listed, 20% to 25% are singletons. The sequences come from tumor tissue (inferred from file names), collected from a patient given nivolumab and ipilimumab in sequence. These receptors came from a human donor with melanoma. The CDR3 runs from the conserved cysteine through the conserved F or W. The D gene is left open where the match is weak. The size field is filled for only some rows; it gives once, few, many or a size class.

- TRBJ2-3 - TRBV18 TGTGCCAGCTCACCTGGGCTAAATGGGGATACGCAGTATTTT CASSPGLNGDTQYF
once TRBJ1-5 - TRBV19 TGTGCCAGTAGTATAGTTAGTTCCAATCAGCCCCAGCATTTT CASSIVSSNQPQHF
few TRBJ2-2 TRBD2 TRBV6-8 TGTGCCAGCAGTCCCGAGTCTAGCGGAGACGCCGGGGAGCTGTTTTTT CASSPESSGDAGELFF
medium-sized TRBJ1-6 TRBD1 TRBV11-3 TGTGCCAGCAGCCCCGGGACAGGCATGAATTCACCCCTCCACTTT CASSPGTGMNSPLHF
- TRBJ2-7 - TRBV10-3 TGTGCCATCAGTGAGCTTGGCAGGGGCCCATACTTC CAISELGRGPYF
many TRBJ2-7 TRBD1 TRBV11-3 TGTGCCAGCAGCCCTGGGACAGGCAGCTCCTACGAGCAGTACTTC CASSPGTGSSYEQYF
few TRBJ2-6 - TRBV6-8 TGTGCCAGCAGTGACTCGGGGGCTAGTGGGGCCAACGTCCTGACTTTC CASSDSGASGANVLTF
many TRBJ2-1 TRBD1 TRBV7-1 TGTGCCAGCAGCTGGGACAGGGAAGGTGAGCAGTTCTTC CASSWDREGEQFF
- TRBJ2-3 TRBD2 TRBV19 TGTGCCAGTAGTATTGGCCCCGGGGGCTCGGGACTAGCGACCCATACGCAGTATTTT CASSIGPGGSGLATHTQYF
few TRBJ2-3 TRBD1 TRBV11-3 TGTGCCAGCAGCGTCGGGACAGGGGGCCGAGGATCCACAGATACGCAGTATTTT CASSVGTGGRGSTDTQYF
- TRBJ1-4 TRBD1 TRBV28 TGTGCCAGCAGCCAAACAGGGGTTAATGAAAAACTGTTTTTT CASSQTGVNEKLFF
few TRBJ1-4 TRBD1 TRBV28 TGTGCCAGCAGTTTTGAGACAGGGGGGGACCGAAAACTGTTTTTT CASSFETGGDRKLFF
many TRBJ2-2 TRBD2 TRBV11-3 TGTGCCAGCAGCCCGGGACTAGGGAACACCGGGGAGCTGTTTTTT CASSPGLGNTGELFF
medium-sized TRBJ1-6 - TRBV11-3 TGTGCCAGCAGCTGGAACTACGGACCGGCGAGGCCCCTCCACTTT CASSWNYGPARPLHF
- TRBJ1-1 TRBD1 TRBV19 TGTGCCAGTAGTGGAGGGGGCTGGACTGAAGCTTTCTTT CASSGGGWTEAFF
- TRBJ2-4 TRBD2 TRBV19 TGTGCCAGTAGTTCGGGGACTAGCGGAACAACCAAAAACATTCAGTACTTC CASSSGTSGTTKNIQYF
many TRBJ2-3 - TRBV11-3 TGTGCCAGCAGCTCTTGGGACGGCACAGATACGCAGTATTTT CASSSWDGTDTQYF